This T cell receptor beta chain was sequenced for a study of cytomegalovirus exposure and HLA in healthy donors. Primers for the PCR totalled 60 Vbeta and 13 Jbeta. The table came from immunoSEQ multiplex PCR; TCRdb's copy has only in-frame clones and leaves some out. In the table there are approximately 94,000 clones, 60% to 85% of which are singletons. The germline V and J ends were trimmed by 4 bases and 3 bases, with 10 bases remaining between them. CDR1 SNHLY and CDR2 FYNNEI come from the germline V gene. The CDR3 loop spans 13 amino acids. The specimen was PBMCs. The gene calls are TRBV2 and TRBJ2-7, with D possibly TRBD1 on 5 matching bases. This receptor was taken from a young man in good health and CMV-seropositive. The CDR3 sequence: CASSVGRDYEQYV. The DNA for the CDR3 is TGTGCCAGCAGTGTGGGCAGGGACTACGAGCAGTACGTC.